The rows below give T cell receptor beta chains drawn from one sample of a study of T cell repertoires in cytomegalovirus infection. MiXCR was run by TCRdb on the reads, yielding one entry per CDR3 protein. The table includes 350,000 to 550,000 distinct CDR3 sequences, under 40% detected once. Material: PBMCs. The receptors here all came from a human donor in good health (CMV status not recorded). Some clones in this sample may be carry-over from other donors' samples. Both conserved end residues are part of each CDR3. D genes are given only for firm matches. The size field is filled for only some rows; it gives once, few, many or a size class.

cdr3_length	d_call	clone_size	v_call	j_call	cdr3_nt	cdr3_aa
14	-	few	TRBV7-8	TRBJ2-7	TGTGCCAGCAGCTTAGCGTGGCAGACCTACGAGCAGTACTTC	CASSLAWQTYEQYF
14	-	-	TRBV28	TRBJ1-6	TGTGCCAGCAGTTTGGGGCTGCATAATTCACCCCTCCACTTT	CASSLGLHNSPLHF
16	-	many	TRBV6-1	TRBJ1-1	TGTGCCAGCAGTGAATTTAGGGGAATAAGACCCCTTGAAGCTTTCTTT	CASSEFRGIRPLEAFF
15	TRBD1	few	TRBV6-2/TRBV6-3	TRBJ1-6	TGTGCCAGCAGTTACTCCGGACAGGGGATTTCACCCCTCCACTTT	CASSYSGQGISPLHF
14	-	-	TRBV6-2/TRBV6-3	TRBJ1-6	TGTGCCAGCAGTTACGTAACAGTTAATTCACCCCTCCACTTT	CASSYVTVNSPLHF
16	TRBD1	many	TRBV4-1	TRBJ1-4	TGCGCCAGCAGCCAAGATCAGGGGGTAACTAATGAAAAACTGTTTTTT	CASSQDQGVTNEKLFF
15	-	many	TRBV7-9	TRBJ2-7	TGTGCCAGCAGCGCAGGGGGACTGGGATCCTACGAGCAGTACTTC	CASSAGGLGSYEQYF
14	-	many	TRBV20-1	TRBJ1-6	TGCAGTGCAAAGGCAGGGACGGAGGGGTCACCCCTCCACTTT	CSAKAGTEGSPLHF
12	-	-	TRBV6-5	TRBJ2-7	TGTGCCAGCAGTTCCAGGGTTGGCGAGCATTACTTC	CASSSRVGEHYF
12	-	many	TRBV7-6	TRBJ2-2	TGTGCCAGCAGCTCCAGTACCGGGGAGCTGTTTTTT	CASSSSTGELFF
13	TRBD1	many	TRBV12-3/TRBV12-4	TRBJ1-1	TGTGCCAGCAAGGTGGCAGGGGGCACTGAAGCTTTCTTT	CASKVAGGTEAFF
16	TRBD1	once	TRBV7-6	TRBJ1-2	TGTGCCAGCAGCTTACCTGATCTGGACAGGCTCAATGGCTACACCTTC	CASSLPDLDRLNGYTF
14	TRBD2	-	TRBV20-1	TRBJ2-1	TGCAGTGCTAGGTTCCTGACTAGCGTCACTGAGCAGTTCTTC	CSARFLTSVTEQFF
15	TRBD1	many	TRBV7-2	TRBJ1-4	TGTGCCAGCAGCTTTACCGGGACAGGGGCTGAAAAACTGTTTTTT	CASSFTGTGAEKLFF
12	-	-	TRBV7-6	TRBJ2-3	TGTGCCAGCAGCGCGGCCAGGGATACGCAGTATTTT	CASSAARDTQYF
18	-	few	TRBV7-6	TRBJ2-7	TGTGCCAGCAGCTTAGTCGCGGGGGGTGGAGGGGGCGCCTACGAGCAGTACTTC	CASSLVAGGGGGAYEQYF
16	TRBD2	once	TRBV5-4	TRBJ2-3	TGTGCCAGCAGCAACCCGGCGGGGGTCATCACAGATACGCAGTATTTT	CASSNPAGVITDTQYF